This T cell receptor beta chain is from a study of T cell repertoires in cytomegalovirus infection. Study context: CMV infection together with matching HLA type was indicated by public TCR beta signatures.

The V segment lost 5 bases and the J segment 4 bases; nucleotides outside the gene matches: 13. The CDR3 has 17 amino acids. CDR1 and CDR2 from the germline V gene are SGHAT and FQNNGV. Study-wide results and limits: Cumulative frequency of public TCR beta families picked out carriers of CMV plus the relevant HLA. It was HLA-C-restricted CMV-specific TCR beta clonotypes that dominated the response ex vivo.

Comments on this clonotype: No antigen is known for it.

TCRdb itself ran the reads through MiXCR, one entry per CDR3 protein. In the table there are 250,000 or so distinct CDR3 sequences, about 17% of which are singletons. The sequence derives from a human donor in good health (CMV status not recorded). Some clones in this sample may be carry-over from other donors' samples. The V call is TRBV11-2, the J call TRBJ1-5, with 8 bases aligning to TRBD1. Sequenced material: CD8+ T cells from PBMCs. CDR3 sequence (DNA): TGTGCCAGCAGCCGAAGCGGACAGGGAGCTTTTAATCAGCCCCAGCATTTT. Translating it yields CASSRSGQGAFNQPQHF.